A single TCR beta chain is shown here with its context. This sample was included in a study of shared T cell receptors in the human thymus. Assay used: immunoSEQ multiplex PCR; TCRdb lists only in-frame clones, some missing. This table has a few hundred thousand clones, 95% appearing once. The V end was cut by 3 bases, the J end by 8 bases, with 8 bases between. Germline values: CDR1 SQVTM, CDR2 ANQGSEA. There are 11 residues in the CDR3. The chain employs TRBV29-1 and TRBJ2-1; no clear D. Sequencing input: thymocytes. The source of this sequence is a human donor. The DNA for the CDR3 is TGCAGCGTTGAGCGACCCGATGAGCAGTTCTTC. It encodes CSVERPDEQFF.